Shown below are 2 T cell receptor beta chains from a single sample sequenced in a study of shared clonotypes between healthy human individuals. CD8 cells regarded as naive lacked CD45RO, were positively chosen for CCR7, and omitted terminally differentiated effector memory CD45RA+ cells. The repertoire was sequenced with immunoSEQ multiplex PCR; TCRdb's copy has only in-frame clones and lacks some. This repertoire shows more than 2 million clones, about 95% found once; its top ten account for 0.9% to 1.3%. Sequencing was performed on naive CD8+ T cells sorted from blood. All receptors derive from a man aged 18 to 30 in good health.

This clone was recorded only once. The J gene is TRBJ2-1, the V gene TRBV4-1; D call uncertain. CDR1 is MGHRA and CDR2 is YSYEKL in the germline V gene. Trimming shortened V by 0 bases and J by 6 bases, and 12 bases separated the two germline ends. This CDR3 is 15 amino acids long. Here the CDR3 reads CASSQELSIFNEQFF. The CDR3 DNA follows: TGCGCCAGCAGCCAAGAGTTGTCTATTTTCAATGAGCAGTTCTTC.

The rearrangement uses TRBV7-9 and TRBJ2-5; no reliable D call. This CDR3 is built from 14 residues. V shed 1 base and J shed 4 bases, with 10 bases lying between them. Germline V gene sequence: CDR1 SEHNR, CDR2 FQNEAQ (reference sequence). The CDR3 DNA reads as TGTGCCAGCAGCTTAGAGGGCCTGGGAGAGACCCAGTACTTC. Protein: CASSLEGLGETQYF. Combining the CDR3 with reference TRBV7-9 and TRBJ2-5 gives the whole variable domain DTGVSQNPRHKITKRGQNVTFRCDPISEHNRLYWYRQTLGQGPEFLTYFQNEAQLEKSRLLSDRFSAERPKGSFSTLEIQRTEQGDSAMYLCASSLEGLGETQYFGPGTRLLVL.